This T cell receptor (beta chain) was captured in a study of control samples from healthy donors and cancer patients. The CDR3 is made up of 16 amino acids. V dropped 4 bases and J dropped 6 bases, with 24 bases sitting between them. CDR1 and CDR2 from the germline V gene are GTSNPN and SVGIG (reference sequence). This table comes from immunoSEQ multiplex PCR, and its TCRdb copy is limited to in-frame clones, with some not included. The table has about 120,000 clones, around 92% seen once. The receptor was isolated from a man aged 45-65 years in good health. Material: blood. The chain uses TRBV30 and TRBJ1-1; D is unclear. CDR3 in amino acids: CAWKSQFGELIAEAFF. The CDR3 DNA reads TGTGCCTGGAAATCACAGTTCGGGGAGTTAATCGCTGAAGCTTTCTTT.